One T cell receptor (beta chain) is described in this entry. Antigen: not known. This specimen belongs to a study of T cell responses to AZD1222 COVID-19 vaccine. Findings and limits, study-wide: Nearly half of unique spike-specific TCRs reportedly avoided B.1.351 and B.1.1.7 mutated regions. Repertoires were obtained only post-peak T cell response. Spike-specific TCR breadth and depth both grew after two AZD1222 doses. The study found vaccine-associated CD4 TCRs spanning spike, dominant at 160-218 and 743-854.

The ends were cut back, 0 bases at V and 4 bases at J, with 5 bases in the middle. Germline lookup yields CDR1 SGDLS and CDR2 YYNGEE. The CDR3 has 13 residues. TCRdb's table, derived via immunoSEQ multiplex PCR, lists solely in-frame clones and lacks some. The sample lists 44,000 or so clones; around four fifths were seen once. V usage is TRBV9 and J usage is TRBJ1-3; no clear D gene. Sample: peripheral blood, taken 28 days after the second dose of the MenACWY control vaccine. The sequence came from an adult who received the MenACWY meningococcal vaccine as a control. CDR3 loop: CASSVGGGNTIYF. CDR3 DNA sequence: TGTGCCAGCAGCGTAGGAGGGGGAAACACCATATATTTT.